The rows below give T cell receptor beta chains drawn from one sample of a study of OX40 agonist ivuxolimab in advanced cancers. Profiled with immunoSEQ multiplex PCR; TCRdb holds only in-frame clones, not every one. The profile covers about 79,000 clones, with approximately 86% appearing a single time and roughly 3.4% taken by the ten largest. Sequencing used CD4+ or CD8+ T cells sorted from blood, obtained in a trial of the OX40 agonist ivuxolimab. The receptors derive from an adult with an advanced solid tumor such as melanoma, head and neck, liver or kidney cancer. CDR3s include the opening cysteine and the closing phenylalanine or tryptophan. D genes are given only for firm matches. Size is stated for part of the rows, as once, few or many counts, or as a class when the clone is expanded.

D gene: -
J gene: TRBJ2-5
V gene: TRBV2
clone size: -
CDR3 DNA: TGTGCCAGCAGTGAATTTTGGGGGTTACAGACCCAGTACTTC
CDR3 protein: CASSEFWGLQTQYF

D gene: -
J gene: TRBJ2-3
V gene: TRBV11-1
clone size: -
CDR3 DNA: TGTGCCAGCAGCCCTAGGCTGGATACGCAGTATTTT
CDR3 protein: CASSPRLDTQYF

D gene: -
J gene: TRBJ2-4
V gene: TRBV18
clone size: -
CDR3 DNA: TGTGCCAGCTCACTGGAGACAGGACTACTAGCCAAAAACATTCAGTACTTC
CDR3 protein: CASSLETGLLAKNIQYF

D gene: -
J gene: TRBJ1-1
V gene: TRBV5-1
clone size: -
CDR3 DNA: TGCGCCAGCAGCTCCGCGGCAGGATTCACTGAAGCTTTCTTT
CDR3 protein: CASSSAAGFTEAFF

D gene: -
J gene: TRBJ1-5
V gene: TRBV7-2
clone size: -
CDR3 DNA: TGTGCCAGCAGCTTAGACGGACCGAGTCGAGATCAGCCCCAGCATTTT
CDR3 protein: CASSLDGPSRDQPQHF

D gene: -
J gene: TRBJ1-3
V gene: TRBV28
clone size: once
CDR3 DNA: TGTGCCAGCAGTGCTACAGGGTTTTCTGGAAACACCATATATTTT
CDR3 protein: CASSATGFSGNTIYF

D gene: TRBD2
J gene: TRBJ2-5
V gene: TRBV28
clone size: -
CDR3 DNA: TGTGCCAGCAGTTTATATGACGGGGGGAAGTTAGCAGAGACCCAGTACTTC
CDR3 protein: CASSLYDGGKLAETQYF

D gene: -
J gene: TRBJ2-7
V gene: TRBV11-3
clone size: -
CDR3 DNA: TGTGCCAGCTCCGGGGCCCCCTACGAGCAGTACTTC
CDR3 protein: CASSGAPYEQYF

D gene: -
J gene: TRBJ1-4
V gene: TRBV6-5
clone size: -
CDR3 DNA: TGTGCCAGCAGTTACCAGGGGCGAGGCGAAAAACTGTTTTTT
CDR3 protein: CASSYQGRGEKLFF

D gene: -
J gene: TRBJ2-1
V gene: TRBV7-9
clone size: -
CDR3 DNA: TGTGCCAGCAGCTCGAAGACCGGTCCCGAGTCGTATGAGCAGTTCTTC
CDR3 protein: CASSSKTGPESYEQFF

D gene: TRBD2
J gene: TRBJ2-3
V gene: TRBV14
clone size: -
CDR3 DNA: TGTGCCAGCAGCCAAGATCTTGCCGGACTAGCGGGGGTCACAGATACGCAGTATTTT
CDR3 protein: CASSQDLAGLAGVTDTQYF

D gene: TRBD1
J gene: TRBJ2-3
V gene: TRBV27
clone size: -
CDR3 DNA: TGTGCCAGCAGTTTACGGACAGGGATAGCAGATACGCAGTATTTT
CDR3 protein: CASSLRTGIADTQYF

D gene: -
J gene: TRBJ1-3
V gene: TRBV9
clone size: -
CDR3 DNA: TGTGCCAGCAGCGTACTTGACGCATCCTCTGGAAACACCATATATTTT
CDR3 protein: CASSVLDASSGNTIYF

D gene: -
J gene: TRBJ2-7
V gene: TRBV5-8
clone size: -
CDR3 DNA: TGTGCCAGCAGCTTGTCGGGGTTGTACGAGCAGTACTTC
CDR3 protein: CASSLSGLYEQYF

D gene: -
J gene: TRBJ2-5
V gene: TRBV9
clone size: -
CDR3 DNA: TGTGCCAGCAGCGTCGGGCCCCTAGAAGTAGAGACCCAGTACTTC
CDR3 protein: CASSVGPLEVETQYF

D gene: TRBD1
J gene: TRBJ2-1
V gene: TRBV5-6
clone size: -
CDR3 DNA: TGTGCCAGCAGCCCCCCAAACCGGGACAGGGTCAACAATGAGCAGTTCTTC
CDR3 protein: CASSPPNRDRVNNEQFF

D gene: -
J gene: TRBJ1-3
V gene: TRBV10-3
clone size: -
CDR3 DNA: TGTGCCATCAGTGAGGCAGGCTTCTCTGGAAACACCATATATTTT
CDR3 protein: CAISEAGFSGNTIYF

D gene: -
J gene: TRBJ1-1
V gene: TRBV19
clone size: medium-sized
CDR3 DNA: TGTGCCAGTAGTATTGGGCAGGGCACTGAAGCTTTCTTT
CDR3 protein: CASSIGQGTEAFF

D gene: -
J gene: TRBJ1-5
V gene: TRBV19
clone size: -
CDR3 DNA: TGTGCCAGCTCCCTGTCCAGGGAGGACAATCAGCCCCAGCATTTT
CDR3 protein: CASSLSREDNQPQHF

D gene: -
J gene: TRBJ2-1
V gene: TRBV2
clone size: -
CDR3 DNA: TGTGCCAGCGGTGGTATTGGGCCCAGGTACAATGAGCAGTTCTTC
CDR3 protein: CASGGIGPRYNEQFF

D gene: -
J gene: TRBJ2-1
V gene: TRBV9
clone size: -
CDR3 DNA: TGTGCCAGCGGCCTCGGGACGGATGATTACAATGAGCAGTTCTTC
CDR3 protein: CASGLGTDDYNEQFF

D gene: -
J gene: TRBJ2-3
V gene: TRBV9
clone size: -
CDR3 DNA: TGTGCCAGCAGCGCCCTCATAGCGGTAACTAGCACAGATACGCAGTATTTT
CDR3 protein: CASSALIAVTSTDTQYF

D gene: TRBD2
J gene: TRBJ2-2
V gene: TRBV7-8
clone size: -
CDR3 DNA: TGTGCCAGCAGCTTAGGACTAGCGGCCACCGGGGAGCTGTTTTTT
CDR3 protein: CASSLGLAATGELFF

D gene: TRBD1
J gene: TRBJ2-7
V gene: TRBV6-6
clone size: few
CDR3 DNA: TGTGCCAGCAGCTGGACCGGGACAGGGGTCGAGCAGTACTTC
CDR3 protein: CASSWTGTGVEQYF

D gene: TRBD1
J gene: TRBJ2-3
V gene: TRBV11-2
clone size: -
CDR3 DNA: TGTGCCAGCAGCTCTCAGGGGGTTTGGACAGATACGCAGTATTTT
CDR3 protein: CASSSQGVWTDTQYF

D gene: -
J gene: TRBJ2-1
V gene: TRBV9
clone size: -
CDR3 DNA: TGTGCCAGCAGCGTAGAGATGGGATACCACAATGAGCAGTTCTTC
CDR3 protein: CASSVEMGYHNEQFF

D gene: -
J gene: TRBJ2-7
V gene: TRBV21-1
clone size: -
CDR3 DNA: TGTGCCAGCAGCATCCCCGGGACAGGGACAGACGAGCAGTACTTC
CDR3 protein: CASSIPGTGTDEQYF

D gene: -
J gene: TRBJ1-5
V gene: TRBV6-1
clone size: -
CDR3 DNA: TGTGCCATTCGACAGGAAAGGTATCAGCCCCAGCATTTT
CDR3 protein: CAIRQERYQPQHF

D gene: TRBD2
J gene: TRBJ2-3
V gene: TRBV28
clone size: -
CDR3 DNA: TGTGCCAGCAGTTTTGCGGGACTAGCGGGTGACACAGATACGCAGTATTTT
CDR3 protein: CASSFAGLAGDTDTQYF

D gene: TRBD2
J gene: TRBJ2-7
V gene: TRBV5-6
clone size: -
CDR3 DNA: TGTGCCAGCAGCAATCCTAGCGGGATTCTCAACGAGCAGTACTTC
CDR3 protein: CASSNPSGILNEQYF

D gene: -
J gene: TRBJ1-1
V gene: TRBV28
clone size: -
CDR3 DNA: TGTGCCAGCAGCCCTTTTTCGCGCACTGAAGCTTTCTTT
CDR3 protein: CASSPFSRTEAFF

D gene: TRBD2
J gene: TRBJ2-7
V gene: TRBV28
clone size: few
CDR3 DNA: TGTGCCAGCAGTTTGAGCGGGAGGAGGGACGAGCAGTACTTC
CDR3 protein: CASSLSGRRDEQYF

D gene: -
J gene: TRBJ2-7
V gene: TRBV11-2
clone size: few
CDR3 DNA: TGTGCCAGCAGCTTAGGGCATTCTGCAGACGAGCAGTACTTC
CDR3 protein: CASSLGHSADEQYF

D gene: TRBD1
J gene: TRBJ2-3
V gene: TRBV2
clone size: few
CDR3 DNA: TGTGCCAGCAGTGAGACAGGGATAAGCACAGATACGCAGTATTTT
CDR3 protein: CASSETGISTDTQYF

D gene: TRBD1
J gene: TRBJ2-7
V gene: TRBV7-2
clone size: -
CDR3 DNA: TGTGCCAGCAGACTTCGACCGGGACAGGGGGCCCACGAGCAGTACTTC
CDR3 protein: CASRLRPGQGAHEQYF

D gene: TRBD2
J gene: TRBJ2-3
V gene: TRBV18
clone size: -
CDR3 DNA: TGTGCCAGCTCACCAAGACTAGCGGGAACTCAGACAGATACGCAGTATTTT
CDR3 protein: CASSPRLAGTQTDTQYF

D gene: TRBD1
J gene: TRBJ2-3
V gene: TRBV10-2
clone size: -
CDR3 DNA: TGCGCCACCGACAGGGATGGAGATACGCAGTATTTT
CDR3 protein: CATDRDGDTQYF

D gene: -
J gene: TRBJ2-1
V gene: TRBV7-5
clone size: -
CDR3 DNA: TGTGCCAGAAGCTCGGGACAGAGCTCCTACAATGAGCAGTTCTTC
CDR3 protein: CARSSGQSSYNEQFF

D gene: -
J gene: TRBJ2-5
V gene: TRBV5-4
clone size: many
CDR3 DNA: TGTGCCAGCAGCTTGATCACCGGGATCCAAGAGACCCAGTACTTC
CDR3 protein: CASSLITGIQETQYF

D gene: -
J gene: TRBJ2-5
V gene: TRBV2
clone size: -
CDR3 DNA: TGTGCCAGCAAACGTCCGTTGAGGGAGACCCAGTACTTC
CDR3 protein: CASKRPLRETQYF

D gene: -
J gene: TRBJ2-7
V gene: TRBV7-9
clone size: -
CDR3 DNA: TGTGCCAGCAGCCCCGAAAGGGTAACCTACGAGCAGTACTTC
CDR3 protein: CASSPERVTYEQYF

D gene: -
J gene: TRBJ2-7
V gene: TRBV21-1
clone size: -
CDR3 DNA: TGTGCCAGCAGCAGGCCTTCTAGCGGGAGATACGAGCAGTACTTC
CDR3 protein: CASSRPSSGRYEQYF

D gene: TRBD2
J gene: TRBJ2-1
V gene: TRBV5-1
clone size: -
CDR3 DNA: TGCGCCAGCAGCACTAGCGGGGATGGATACAATGAGCAGTTCTTC
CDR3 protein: CASSTSGDGYNEQFF

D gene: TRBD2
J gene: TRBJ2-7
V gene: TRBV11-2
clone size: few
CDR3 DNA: TGTGCCAGCAGCTTGGCCGGGACTAGCGGCGGCGAGCAGTACTTC
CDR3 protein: CASSLAGTSGGEQYF

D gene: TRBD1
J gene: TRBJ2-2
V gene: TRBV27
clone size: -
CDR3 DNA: TGTGCCAGCTCCCCGGGGGACAGGACTGACACCGGGGAGCTGTTTTTT
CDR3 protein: CASSPGDRTDTGELFF

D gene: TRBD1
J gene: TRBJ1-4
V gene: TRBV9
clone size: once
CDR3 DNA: TGTGCCAGCAACCTACAGGGGGCGGACGAAAAACTGTTTTTT
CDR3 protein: CASNLQGADEKLFF

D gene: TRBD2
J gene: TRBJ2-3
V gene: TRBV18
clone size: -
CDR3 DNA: TGTGCCAGCTCACCACAGGGACTAGGACCTGATACGCAGTATTTT
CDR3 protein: CASSPQGLGPDTQYF

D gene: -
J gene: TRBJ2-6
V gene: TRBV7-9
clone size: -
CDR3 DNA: TGTGCCAGCAGCTTAGTCAGGTCTGGGGCCAACGTCCTGACTTTC
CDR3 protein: CASSLVRSGANVLTF

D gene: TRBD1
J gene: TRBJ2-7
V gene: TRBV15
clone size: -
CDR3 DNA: TGTGCCACCAGCCGGGACAGGTCCTACGAGCAGTACTTC
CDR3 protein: CATSRDRSYEQYF

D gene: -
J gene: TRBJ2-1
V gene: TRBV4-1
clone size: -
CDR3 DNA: TGCGCCAGCAGCCAAGAACACCGAAGCTCCTACAATGAGCAGTTCTTC
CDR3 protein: CASSQEHRSSYNEQFF

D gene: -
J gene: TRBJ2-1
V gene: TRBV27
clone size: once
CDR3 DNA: TGTGCCAGTCAGGAGTACAATGAGCAGTTCTTC
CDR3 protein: CASQEYNEQFF

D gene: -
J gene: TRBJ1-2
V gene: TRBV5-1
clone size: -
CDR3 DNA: TGCGCCAGCAGCTTGGTTCAGGGCGGTGGCTACACCTTC
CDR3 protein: CASSLVQGGGYTF